This T cell receptor beta chain was profiled in a study of blood T cell repertoires in COVID-19 (TCRdb year 2020). Regarding the research as a whole: Samples covering the acute and convalescent phases of COVID-19 were provided by collaborators in the United States, Italy and Spain. The prospective study material was composed of cDNA or gDNA derived from T cells, B-cell-depleted T cells, or PBMCs. Where available, HLA class I and class II types were taken from metadata supplied by the sample provider and were not determined by assay-based typing. The repertoires were released in a freely available public database meant as a resource for research on the immune response to SARS-CoV-2. Samples came from the ongoing ImmuneRACE study (first 160 participants) plus 1,254 subjects from 6 global collaborators. Sample metadata almost always included a de-identified subject ID, COVID-19 status, age in years and sex. Deeply sampled blood TCRbeta repertoires from subjects exposed to, actively infected with, or recovered from COVID-19 were included in the dataset. Overall results and qualifications from the work: Clinical and demographic metadata were provided uncurated, with the amount varying by source and participant.

The immunoSEQ Assay, a bias-controlled multiplex PCR, was used to amplify TCRbeta CDR3 regions from genomic DNA. The paper's data handling went like this. Nucleated cell counts per sample were estimated from amplification of reference gene primers within the assay. To quantify the absolute abundance of each unique TCRbeta CDR3 rearrangement, sequence reads were collapsed and filtered. For each sample, productive Simpson clonality was calculated as the square root of Simpson's diversity index over productive rearrangements. Sourced from immuneACCESS, this table was stored by TCRdb with only in-frame sequences that have V and J called. A share of the clones is absent; for the studies checked, an unresolved V gene accounts for under half, and the remainder has no known explanation. That table supplies the V and J calls and clone size; D and trimming were determined from the DNA. The sample has 390,000 or so clones on record, 80% to 90% of them singletons. Almost 1.5% of the sample goes to the ten largest clones.

The collaborating institutions used their own protocols to collect whole blood in K2EDTA tubes. Collaborator samples were shipped for TCRbeta analysis as frozen whole blood, isolated PBMCs, or DNA extracted from either sample type. The V end loses 10 bases and the J end loses 0 bases, and a stretch of 10 bases separates them. From cysteine to phenylalanine, the CDR3 is 13 amino acids long. Solely the CDR3 DNA is kept, with 39 bases framed from the first base. CDR1 and CDR2 were assigned from the germline V gene as ENHRY and SYGVKD. As for this clone: Its antigen is still unknown. No base quality information exists; no much larger clone differs at one position.

This TCR was recovered from a woman in her 30s with active or convalescent COVID-19. Sequencing was carried out using peripheral blood. This chain joins TRBV10-3 to TRBJ1-5; TRBD1 is a weak D gene call, 5 bases matching. The sequenced DNA is TGTGCCACAGGACAAGATAGCAATCAGCCCCAGCATTTT. Translated, this is CATGQDSNQPQHF.